This is a list of T cell receptor beta chains from one sample in a study of naive and memory T cell subsets. MiXCR, run by TCRdb on the UMI-ligation and nested PCR reads, gives a single entry per CDR3 protein. This table holds 130,000 to 150,000 distinct CDR3 sequences, 15% to 20% found once. Sequencing used naive CD4+ T cells from blood. Receptor source: a human donor in good health. Each CDR3 is given without its conserved first and last residue. The D gene is left open where the match is weak. Size values are once, few and many counts, or a class for expanded clones, and some rows have none.

D gene | V gene | clone size | CDR3 protein
NA | TRBV10-1 | NA | ASSAHTRDGGYT
TRBD2 | TRBV20-1 | NA | SALAGGRNEQF
TRBD2 | TRBV3-1 | NA | ASSQDGLLAEFTYEQY
NA | TRBV6-6 | few | ASSHRARNEQF
NA | TRBV10-3 | few | AISGPNGGKASDTQY
NA | TRBV29-1 | NA | SVGPSTDTQY
NA | TRBV15 | NA | ATSSEVGSNQPQH
NA | TRBV7-9 | few | ASSPRGAGPLDEQY
NA | TRBV6-5 | few | ASSQNAIGSGNTIY
NA | TRBV29-1 | many | SVEVLGGDEKLF
TRBD2 | TRBV15 | NA | ATSRTSGTYEQY
TRBD2 | TRBV7-9 | NA | ASSLRLAGLDTDTQY
TRBD2 | TRBV19 | NA | ASRNGASGGHHEQY
TRBD1 | TRBV20-1 | few | SATGQGLKNIQY
NA | TRBV6-2/TRBV6-3 | NA | ASRDGSLGETQY
TRBD2 | TRBV28 | NA | ASSGLAFSSYNEQF
TRBD1 | TRBV3-1 | once | ASSRSDREVLT
NA | TRBV5-1 | few | ASSSVTTFSGAGQF
NA | TRBV18 | few | ASSPQNLGTDQETQY
TRBD1 | TRBV6-5 | few | ASSRTGVREQY
TRBD1 | TRBV7-9 | NA | ASSYEGDRADTQY
TRBD2 | TRBV11-2 | few | ASTIPASGRTTDTQY
TRBD2 | TRBV5-1 | few | ASSERTSGSSYEQY
TRBD2 | TRBV3-1 | NA | ASSQTSGRNNEQF
TRBD1 | TRBV27 | few | ASSPRGQGLNSPLH
NA | TRBV21-1 | NA | ASSLRGHLSYNEQF
NA | TRBV15 | NA | ATSRYVTGELF
NA | TRBV25-1 | few | ASSERQLNQPQH
NA | TRBV5-1 | NA | ASSLDGTGELF
NA | TRBV3-1 | few | ASSEDRGVRTDTQY
TRBD2 | TRBV2 | few | ASKLSGSLETQY
TRBD2 | TRBV27 | NA | ASTSGVLATDTQY
NA | TRBV19 | NA | ASISRANTEAF
NA | TRBV4-3 | few | ASSQDIITDTQY
NA | TRBV7-3 | NA | ASSLNPGQPFTEAF
NA | TRBV6-4 | NA | ASHHQVNYGYT
NA | TRBV28 | few | ASVGHLNTGELF
NA | TRBV7-9 | few | ASSVTGRVETQY
TRBD1 | TRBV4-2 | NA | ASRGAGGVNGYT
NA | TRBV28 | NA | ASSPAGPQETQY
NA | TRBV18 | NA | ASSPTEMNTEAF
TRBD2 | TRBV10-3 | few | AISSGLAGDAKNIQY
NA | TRBV12-3/TRBV12-4 | NA | ASSLGPPGQGEGYT
NA | TRBV7-2 | few | ASSFQGGDTEAF
NA | TRBV20-1 | few | SARFQLDTDTQY
TRBD1 | TRBV4-3 | NA | ASSQDAGQGSSGANVLT
NA | TRBV18 | few | ASSPRAGAQETQY
NA | TRBV7-2 | NA | ASSPRSTGRRNYGYT
NA | TRBV29-1 | NA | SVASLGIQY
NA | TRBV20-1 | NA | SAAPPRSSTDTQY
NA | TRBV6-5 | few | ASSRQPGELF
NA | TRBV6-5 | few | ASSYSNRNTEAF
NA | TRBV20-1 | few | SAGDEYSPLH